This T cell receptor (beta chain) appears in the sequencing data of a study of blood T cell repertoires in COVID-19. Study context: Acute and convalescent COVID-19 samples came from the United States, Italy and Spain. In each case, the material was cDNA or gDNA derived from T cells, B-cell-depleted T cells, or PBMCs.

The CDR3 contains 12 residues. V dropped 5 bases and J dropped 2; count of bases not matched to a gene: 1. Germline loops: CDR1 GTSNPN, CDR2 SVGIG (reference sequence). Produced via immunoSEQ multiplex PCR; TCRdb's table is partial and in-frame only. Of about 410,000 clones listed, about nine tenths are singletons. Residents of about two dozen US areas, aged about 18 to 89 years, made up the participants. The chain combines TRBV30 with TRBJ2-5; TRBD1 aligns across 8 bases. The receptor was derived from a woman in her 30s who had recovered from COVID-19. Material for sequencing was PBMCs or T cells enriched from blood (not recorded which). The CDR3 protein is CAWGQGQETQYF. The CDR3 DNA reads TGTGCCTGGGGACAGGGACAAGAGACCCAGTACTTC.